The 18 T cell receptor beta chains below all came from one sample that was sequenced in a study of Ad26.COV2.S vaccination and SARS-CoV-2 variants. Data came from immunoSEQ multiplex PCR; TCRdb stores just in-frame clones and leaves some out. Counted here are hundreds of thousands of clones, approximately 86% occurring once; the ten biggest clones make up around a tenth. As for treatment: 15 to 20 received Ad26.COV2.S at low or high dose, single or two shots; about 5 received placebo; per-sample allocation not given. Sampling was done on day 63 after the first vaccine or placebo injection. Source: peripheral blood, taken in a trial of Ad26.COV2.S vaccine versus placebo. These receptors came from a person aged 18-65 years who received the Ad26.COV2.S COVID-19 vaccine or a placebo.

CDR3 protein: CASSEKAGKQPQHF. DNA of the CDR3: TGCGCCAGCAGTGAGAAGGCAGGGAAGCAGCCCCAGCATTTT. The chain joins TRBV10-2 to TRBJ1-5; D may be TRBD1 (5 bases). Trimming removed 2 bases from V and 7 bases from J, with 12 bases in between. The CDR3 covers 14 residues. Germline V CDR1 and CDR2: WSHSY, SAAADI.

This clone was seen a single time. The rearrangement uses TRBV5-1 and TRBJ1-1; the match to TRBD1 covers 10 bases. This CDR3 has 14 amino acids. V trimming: 5 bases; J trimming: 5 bases; junction bases outside the gene matches: 6. Germline CDR1 is SGHRS and CDR2 is YFSETQ. The CDR3 sequence is CASRKTGGLTEAFF. CDR3 sequence (DNA): TGCGCCAGCAGAAAGACAGGGGGCCTTACTGAAGCTTTCTTT.

The J gene is TRBJ1-1, the V gene TRBV6-5; possible D gene TRBD1, 6 bases. This CDR3 region has 15 residues. V was cut by 6 bases and J by 0 bases, with 14 bases left in between. Germline lookup yields CDR1 MNHEY and CDR2 SVGAGI. The CDR3 sequence is CASRNSGTLNTEAFF. The CDR3, as DNA: TGTGCCAGCAGAAACTCCGGGACACTGAACACTGAAGCTTTCTTT.

This clone turned up a few times. CDR3 in DNA: TGCGCCAGCAGCCGCATTATGGGGAAAGGGGGCTACAATGAGCAGTTCTTC. Translation: CASSRIMGKGGYNEQFF. The chain couples TRBV4-3 to TRBJ2-1; possible D gene TRBD1, 6 bases. Germline V gives CDR1 LGHNA, CDR2 YSLEER. The CDR3 is 17 residues long. With 4 bases removed from V and 3 bases from J, the gap between germline ends came to 19 bases.

This clone was seen once. The chain couples TRBV10-1 to TRBJ1-4; a weak D match, TRBD1 (6 bases). The CDR3 consists of 17 residues. CDR1 WNHNN and CDR2 SYGVQD come from the germline V gene (reference sequence). V shed 6 bases and J shed 3 bases, with 20 bases lying between them. CDR3 sequence reads: CASSLSTGSEANEKLFF. The DNA for the CDR3 is TGCGCCAGCAGCCTTTCGACAGGCAGTGAGGCTAATGAAAAACTGTTTTTT.

The chain recombines TRBV4-1 with TRBJ2-1; 8 bases agree with TRBD2. This CDR3 comprises 15 residues. The junction had 14 bases not matched to a gene; V was cut back by 6 bases and J by 10 bases. Germline loops: CDR1 MGHRA, CDR2 YSYEKL. CDR3 bases: TGCGCCAGCAGTCTTCTTCCGGGACTAGTATGGGAGCAGTTCTTC. It translates to CASSLLPGLVWEQFF.

This chain connects TRBV25-1 to TRBJ2-7; a weak D match, TRBD2 (7 bases). Trimming stripped 3 bases from V and 5 bases from J, with 17 bases between. The CDR3 has 15 residues. The V gene's germline CDR1 is MGHDK and CDR2 SYGVNS. Written as DNA, the CDR3 is TGTGCCAGCAGTGAGTCGACAGGCCGGGGGGACGAGCAGTACTTC. This translates into CASSESTGRGDEQYF.

V and J are TRBV7-2 and TRBJ2-2, with D possibly being TRBD2 (6 bases). This CDR3 comprises 14 residues. CDR1 and CDR2 (germline): SGHTA, FQGNSA. V was cut by 7 bases and J by 7 bases, with 16 bases left in between. The CDR3 bases are TGTGCCAGCACCACCGGAGGGATCGTCGGGGAGCTGTTTTTT. Its translation is CASTTGGIVGELFF. The whole variable domain, filled in from reference TRBV7-2 and TRBJ2-2, reads GAGVSQSPSNKVTEKGKDVELRCDPISGHTALYWYRQSLGQGLEFLIYFQGNSAPDKSGLPSDRFSAERTGGSVSTLTIQRTQQEDSAVYLCASTTGGIVGELFFGEGSRLTVL.

V usage is TRBV27 and J usage is TRBJ1-1; D may be TRBD1 (5 bases). Trimming removed 3 bases from V and 3 bases from J, with 8 bases in between. The length of the CDR3 is 13 residues. From germline, CDR1 is MNHEY and CDR2 SMNVEV (reference sequence). The CDR3, as DNA: TGTGCCAGCAGTTTCCGACAGTACACTGAAGCTTTCTTT. It codes for CASSFRQYTEAFF.

This chain links TRBV19 with TRBJ2-5; D is unclear. Germline CDR1 reads LNHDA; CDR2 reads SQIVND (reference sequence). V was shortened by 4 bases and J by 2 bases, with 8 bases between the two germline ends. The CDR3 runs 13 residues. CDR3 sequence reads: CASSSQAQETQYF. The CDR3 DNA follows: TGTGCCAGTAGTAGTCAGGCTCAAGAGACCCAGTACTTC.

The chain joins TRBV7-9 to TRBJ1-2, with D perhaps matching TRBD1 (6 bases). Trimming took off 5 bases at V and 4 bases at J, with 17 bases between the two ends. Germline loops: CDR1 SEHNR, CDR2 FQNEAQ (reference sequence). The CDR3 extends over 15 amino acids. The CDR3 DNA sequence: TGTGCCAGCAGCCCGAGGGGGGCCATCTCCTATGGCTACACCTTC. This gives the protein CASSPRGAISYGYTF.

This chain joins TRBV5-8 and TRBJ2-1, with TRBD2 identical over 8 bases. The J segment lost 9 bases and the V segment lost 6 bases, leaving 8 bases of the junction unmatched. The CDR3 runs to 13 residues. CDR1 and CDR2 (germline): SGHTS, YDEGEE. CDR3 sequence (DNA): TGTGCCAGCACGCGGGGGGTCGGGGGTGAGCAGTTCTTC. Amino acid sequence: CASTRGVGGEQFF.

The chain has TRBV10-3 and TRBJ2-2; D unresolved. V was shortened by 7 bases and J by 5 bases, with 5 bases between the two germline ends. The V gene's germline CDR1 is ENHRY and CDR2 SYGVKD. The CDR3 extends over 11 amino acids. In DNA, the CDR3 is TGTGCCATCACGATGACCGGGGAGCTGTTTTTT. Its protein is CAITMTGELFF.

The rearrangement uses TRBV5-6 and TRBJ1-1, with D unclear. The V end lost 4 bases, the J end lost 8 bases, and 12 bases lay between the germline ends. The CDR3 loop spans 12 amino acids. In germline, CDR1 is SGHDT, CDR2 YYEEEE. Here the CDR3 reads CASSQMGREAFF. DNA of the CDR3: TGTGCCAGCAGCCAGATGGGGAGAGAAGCTTTCTTT.

This chain joins TRBV15 and TRBJ1-4, with 10 bases fitting TRBD1. V lost 5 bases to trimming and J lost 7 bases; unmatched junction nucleotides: 7. The CDR3 sequence is 15 residues long. Germline V lookup: CDR1 LNHNV, CDR2 YYDKDF (reference sequence). The CDR3 region is CATSSGDRGGEKLFF. The CDR3 coding sequence is TGTGCCACCAGCTCAGGGGACAGGGGCGGTGAAAAACTGTTTTTT.

The chain employs TRBV5-4 and TRBJ2-1, with TRBD2 as a possible D gene (5 bases). This CDR3 has 15 amino acids. The germline V and J ends were trimmed by 4 bases and 0 bases, with 11 bases remaining between them. CDR1 and CDR2 (germline): SGHNT, YYREEE (reference sequence). The CDR3 reads CASSPTSDSYNEQFF. The CDR3 DNA reads TGTGCCAGCAGCCCTACTAGTGACTCCTACAATGAGCAGTTCTTC.

This rearrangement joins TRBV5-4 to TRBJ2-3; 9 nucleotides align to TRBD2. There are 16 residues in the CDR3. From germline, CDR1 is SGHNT and CDR2 YYREEE (reference sequence). The ends lost 5 bases at V and 0 bases at J; junction bases unmatched: 7. The CDR3 here is CASRLAGFASTDTQYF. CDR3 coding DNA: TGTGCCAGCAGACTAGCGGGTTTCGCTAGCACAGATACGCAGTATTTT.

This clone counts as medium-sized. The chain employs TRBV19 and TRBJ1-1; D is uncertain. The germline V gene has CDR1 LNHDA and CDR2 SQIVND (reference sequence). Deletions cut 2 bases from V and 1 base from J, with 11 bases between. The CDR3 is 15 residues long. CDR3 loop: CASSIPLGPNTEAFF. The CDR3 DNA reads as TGTGCCAGTAGTATACCTCTCGGGCCGAACACTGAAGCTTTCTTT.